The rows below give T cell receptor beta chains drawn from one sample of a study of blood T cell repertoires in COVID-19. Generated by immunoSEQ multiplex PCR, the TCRdb table keeps only in-frame clones and is missing some. Of about 220,000 clones listed, 88% were seen once; the top ten hold under 2.5%. Specimen: PBMCs or T cells enriched from blood (not recorded which). These TCRs come from a middle-aged woman with acute COVID-19. Both conserved end residues are part of each CDR3.

v_call cdr3_aa
TRBV5-6 CASSTAGGPRNEQFF
TRBV3-1/TRBV3-2 CASSQSSGGLRYF
TRBV5-1 CASSLGTVLGYTF
TRBV5-6 CASSLRVGANTGELFF
TRBV24-1 CATSDLGLNNEQFF
TRBV5-6 CASSLGASPSTDTQYF
TRBV24-1 CATSDPGQVGPQHF
TRBV3-1/TRBV3-2 CASSRRIAGGDYGYTF
TRBV3-1/TRBV3-2 CASSQPGTSGSAEQFF
TRBV7-2 CASSLNGQGGSPLHF
TRBV7-6 CASSPGTDEQYF
TRBV5-4 CASSLKNRGHSETQYF
TRBV14 CASSQGNAGAFNSPLHF
TRBV3-1/TRBV3-2 CASSQEGGTGRGTEAFF
TRBV30 CAWSVQTGDGYTF
TRBV27 CASSLSGVQPQHF
TRBV3-1/TRBV3-2 CASSQDVGGDSTVYNEQFF
TRBV5-1 CASSVSGTSGGLDIQYF
TRBV5-6 CASSLEDRGYGYTF
TRBV19 CASSIQGFSNQPQHF
TRBV7-8 CASSPRIQGARSYGYTF
TRBV10-3 CAISESLGTEVAGNIQYF
TRBV19 CASSIVGEMQPQHF
TRBV9 CASSPGTGDNEKLFF
TRBV25-1 CASSGGLDGYTF
TRBV5-4 CASSPPGQISYEQYF
TRBV6-5 CASSYNRDRAHEQYF
TRBV5-1 CASSLGQGTGYTF
TRBV5-1 CASRGQGNTEAFF
TRBV6-2/TRBV6-3 CASSLLSVRRESINYGYTF
TRBV24-1 CATRQGEGYGYTF
TRBV27 CASSPSATYNEQFF
TRBV24-1 CATSDRTGNNQPQHF
TRBV21-1 CASSLVPGLTTDTQYF
TRBV18 CASSPPAGEGYGYTF
TRBV28 CASRHRVGYTF
TRBV10-2 CASRPGYSGGLYNEQFF
TRBV28 CASSLDRGNYGYTF
TRBV20-1 CSASPIAGGSNEQFF
TRBV27 CASTSTSTDTQYF
TRBV10-3 CAIKSLAGNSPLHF
TRBV4-1 CASSLSGGGNTEAFF